This TCR beta chain was recovered during a study of cytomegalovirus exposure and HLA in healthy donors. Whole-study results and caveats: For TCR beta chains, V- and J-gene trimming was later linked to a missense DCLRE1C variant. In a later analysis, TCR association rates varied by HLA locus: DRB1 most, HLA-C fewest.

This CDR3 contains 16 residues. After removal of 4 bases from V and 3 bases from J, the junction contained 8 bases not matched to a gene. Germline CDR1 reads SGHNT; CDR2 reads YYREEE (reference sequence). PCR involved 60 Vbeta and 13 Jbeta primers. TCRdb keeps only in-frame clones here, not all; method: immunoSEQ multiplex PCR. This table holds roughly 190,000 clones, around 86% found once. This clone was counted between two and nine times. Its antigen is not known. This rearrangement joins TRBV5-4 to TRBJ2-1; 9 bases fit TRBD2. The clonotype originates from a man between 40 and 49 years old in good health and CMV-seropositive. Sequencing was done on a sample of PBMCs. The CDR3 is CASSQEGGGVYNEQFF. The CDR3 DNA is TGTGCCAGCAGCCAAGAGGGCGGGGGGGTCTACAATGAGCAGTTCTTC.